The text below deals with one T cell receptor beta chain. The time point is: pre-treatment sample, taken before nivolumab and TIL therapy. The libraries were made with immunoSEQ v3. TCRdb's table, derived via immunoSEQ multiplex PCR, lists solely in-frame clones and lacks some. The sample holds under 55,000 clones; approximately 79% are singletons and the top ten take 4.5% to 5.5%. From germline, CDR1 is SGHDN and CDR2 FVKESK. The V and J ends lost 4 bases and 3 bases respectively, with 9 bases between them. CDR3 length: 13 residues. The data derive from a study of TIL therapy for anti-PD-1-resistant metastatic lung cancer.

The rearrangement uses TRBV14 and TRBJ1-1, with TRBD1 as a possible D gene (6 bases). The sequences come from blood, collected at baseline. The clonotype originates from a woman between 25 and 80 years old with non-small cell lung cancer. The CDR3 nucleotides read TGTGCCAGCAGCCTTAACAGGGACACTGAAGCTTTCTTT. Translation gives CASSLNRDTEAFF.